These 32 T cell receptor beta chains were sequenced from one sample in a study of T cell clusters in autoimmune cytopenias. Each sample's input was 250 ng genomic DNA, some 34,000 genome equivalents. One tube held mixed TRB-A and TRB-B primer pools for touch-down PCR. TCRdb re-called the multiplex PCR reads, yielding one record per CDR3 amino acid sequence without DNA. The sample has about 1,600 distinct CDR3 sequences. The sample was peripheral blood. The receptors stem from a human donor with an autoimmune cytopenia, with autoimmune hepatitis or in good health (not recorded which).

The CDR3 here is CSARPAYNEQFF. The chain is built from TRBV20-1 and TRBJ2-1; TCRdb names TRBD2, which stays unverified in the absence of DNA. CDR3 length equals 12 residues. Germline CDR1 reads DFQATT; CDR2 reads SNEGSKA (reference sequence).

The chain couples TRBV20-1 to TRBJ2-1; TCRdb reports TRBD1, a call that lacks DNA to check it against. The germline V gene has CDR1 DFQATT and CDR2 SNEGSKA (reference sequence). The CDR3 is 14 amino acids. The CDR3 is CSARGLGQGDEQFF.

The chain joins TRBV12-3 or TRBV12-4 to TRBJ2-2; TCRdb picks TRBD1, but there is no DNA to check that call. The CDR3 covers 14 residues. CDR3 in amino acids: CASSSMTGSGELFF.

This chain links TRBV14 with TRBJ2-7; TCRdb returns TRBD1, unconfirmable since there is no DNA. The CDR3 is 14 residues long. Per the germline V gene, CDR1 is SGHDN and CDR2 is FVKESK. CDR3: CASSPRLGGDEQYF.

The chain links TRBV27 to TRBJ2-7; the TRBD2 assignment by TCRdb is unverifiable without DNA. Looked up from germline, CDR1 is MNHEY and CDR2 is SMNVEV (reference sequence). The CDR3 extends over 16 amino acids. The CDR3 here is CASSLYPSGGSYEQYF.

By frequency, this clonotype registers medium-sized (0.01 to 0.1%). This chain connects TRBV19 to TRBJ2-1; TCRdb designates TRBD2, a call that cannot be tested without DNA. The V gene's germline CDR1 is LNHDA and CDR2 SQIVND (reference sequence). The CDR3 spans 16 residues. CDR3 in amino acids: CASKQGGAGGLNEQFF.

The chain employs TRBV6-6 and TRBJ2-6; the TCRdb D gene call, TRBD1, has no DNA to confirm it. This CDR3 is 16 amino acids long. In germline, CDR1 is MNHNY, CDR2 SVGAGI (reference sequence). CDR3 region: CASSLQGWAGANVLTF.

V is TRBV6-1 and J is TRBJ1-1; the TCRdb call, TRBD1, lacks DNA for checking. This CDR3 is 16 amino acids long. CDR1 MNHNS and CDR2 SASEGT come from the germline V gene. CDR3 loop: CASSEAETGVNTEAFF.

The chain combines TRBV20-1 with TRBJ2-7. Germline-derived CDR1 and CDR2 are DFQATT and SNEGSKA (reference sequence). The CDR3 length is 13 residues. This CDR3 is CSASPSSSYEQYF.

V is TRBV5-4 and J is TRBJ2-2. Germline loops: CDR1 SGHNT, CDR2 YYREEE (reference sequence). The CDR3 contains 13 residues. CDR3 amino acids: CASSLDNTGELFF.

CDR3 amino acids: CASSPRGSNTEAFF. The chain combines TRBV18 with TRBJ1-1. Germline values: CDR1 KGHSH, CDR2 LQKENI. This CDR3 spans 14 amino acids.

V usage is TRBV12-3 or TRBV12-4 and J usage is TRBJ1-5; TCRdb picks TRBD1, but there is no DNA to check that call. CDR3 length: 12 residues. CDR3 loop: CASSTGPRPQHF.

This clonotype is called medium-sized based on its frequency. This chain uses TRBV6-1 with TRBJ2-3; TCRdb picks TRBD2, but there is no DNA to check that call. This CDR3 comprises 15 residues. Germline CDR1 reads MNHNS; CDR2 reads SASEGT. This chain's CDR3 is CASSESLPGTDTQYF.

According to its frequency, this clonotype is medium-sized. The V gene is TRBV12-3 or TRBV12-4, the J gene TRBJ1-2. CDR3 length: 13 residues. CDR3 protein: CASSLATAYGYTF.

This chain uses TRBV5-1 with TRBJ2-7; the TCRdb call, TRBD1, lacks DNA for checking. The CDR3 has 15 residues. CDR1 and CDR2 (germline): SGHRS, YFSETQ. CDR3 protein: CASSPATGSGYEQYF. The full variable domain, completed using reference TRBV5-1 and TRBJ2-7, is KAGVTQTPRYLIKTRGQQVTLSCSPISGHRSVSWYQQTPGQGLQFLFEYFSETQRNKGNFPGRFSGRQFSNSRSEMNVSTLELGDSALYLCASSPATGSGYEQYFGPGTRLTVT.

This clonotype is deemed medium-sized (0.01 to 0.1%) by its frequency. This chain connects TRBV6-5 to TRBJ2-7; TCRdb names TRBD1, which stays unverified in the absence of DNA. Germline V gene lookup returns CDR1 MNHEY and CDR2 SVGAGI. The CDR3 has 13 amino acids. The CDR3 loop reads CASSLRARYEQYF.

This clonotype is deemed medium-sized (0.01 to 0.1%) by its frequency. The chain employs TRBV10-3 and TRBJ2-3; there is no DNA to check the TCRdb D call of TRBD2. The CDR3 has 15 residues. The germline gives CDR1 ENHRY, CDR2 SYGVKD. The CDR3 spells CAISPTGQSTDTQYF.

The CDR3: CATSDLSSGNEQFF. The V gene is TRBV24-1, the J gene TRBJ2-1. Germline CDR1 and CDR2: KGHDR and SFDVKD. The CDR3 loop spans 14 amino acids.

This chain connects TRBV20-1 to TRBJ2-1; TCRdb lists TRBD2, though no DNA is available to test this call. The CDR3 totals 20 residues. Looked up from germline, CDR1 is DFQATT and CDR2 is SNEGSKA (reference sequence). The CDR3 reads CSARDPPASGARSSYNEQFF.

By frequency, this clonotype registers medium-sized. V and J are TRBV5-6 and TRBJ2-1. The CDR3 has 13 amino acids. Per germline, CDR1 SGHDT and CDR2 YYEEEE. The CDR3 region is CASTAHSYNEQFF.

This clonotype is identified as medium-sized from frequency. The CDR3 sequence is CASSSNNSPLHF. The rearrangement links TRBV5-5 to TRBJ1-6. The CDR3 is 12 residues long. The germline CDR1 and CDR2 sequences are SGHKS and YYEKEE (reference sequence).

J is TRBJ2-5 and V is TRBV7-2; there is no DNA to check the TCRdb D call of TRBD1. This CDR3 has 16 residues. Germline V gives CDR1 SGHTA, CDR2 FQGNSA. The chain's CDR3 is CASSFSGTFKGETQYF.

The chain carries TRBV6-5 and TRBJ2-1; TCRdb names TRBD2, which stays unverified in the absence of DNA. This CDR3 region has 15 residues. Germline V CDR1 and CDR2: MNHEY, SVGAGI. This chain's CDR3 is CASCFIAGSYNEQFF.

This clonotype is deemed hyperexpanded (1% or more) by its frequency. This chain links TRBV13 with TRBJ2-3; checking the TCRdb D call of TRBD2 is not possible without DNA. CDR3 length: 17 amino acids. Germline V gene data show CDR1 as PRHDT and CDR2 as FYEKMQ (reference sequence). CDR3: CASSLAQTSWGTDTQYF.

The chain employs TRBV10-2 and TRBJ2-1; no DNA is available, so the TRBD1 call from TCRdb remains unchecked. Germline-derived CDR1 and CDR2 are WSHSY and SAAADI. CDR3 size: 17 residues. This CDR3 is CASSESGDRQGYNEQFF.

This clonotype is labeled medium-sized based on frequency. V is TRBV6-5 and J is TRBJ2-1. CDR1 and CDR2 (germline): MNHEY, SVGAGI. The CDR3 extends over 11 amino acids. The CDR3 reads CASSIYNEQFF.

This clonotype is identified as medium-sized from frequency. CDR3 loop: CASSIGRGGFSSYNEQFF. V usage is TRBV19 and J usage is TRBJ2-1; the D call from TCRdb, TRBD1, cannot be confirmed without DNA. The CDR3 extends over 18 amino acids. Germline V gene sequence: CDR1 LNHDA, CDR2 SQIVND (reference sequence).

Its frequency marks this clonotype as medium-sized. The V and J genes are TRBV10-3 and TRBJ2-1; as DNA is missing, the TRBD1 call by TCRdb cannot be tested. Germline V gives CDR1 ENHRY, CDR2 SYGVKD. The CDR3 length is 15 residues. Here the CDR3 reads CAISGEGDVADEQFF.

The V and J genes are TRBV7-2 and TRBJ2-7. CDR3 size: 13 residues. Germline-derived CDR1 and CDR2 are SGHTA and FQGNSA. CDR3: CASSLLYSWEQYF.

Judged by frequency, this clonotype is medium-sized. V is TRBV27 and J is TRBJ2-7; TCRdb calls TRBD1, which cannot be checked without DNA. This CDR3 region has 14 residues. The V gene's germline CDR1 is MNHEY and CDR2 SMNVEV (reference sequence). The CDR3 sequence is CASSLSQRGDEQYF.

This clonotype ranks as medium-sized in terms of frequency. V usage is TRBV6-5 and J usage is TRBJ1-2; TCRdb designates TRBD1, a call that cannot be tested without DNA. CDR1 and CDR2 from the germline V gene are MNHEY and SVGAGI. The CDR3 length is 14 residues. The CDR3 loop is CATQGTGGSYGYTF.

Considering frequency, this clonotype is medium-sized. The chain links TRBV5-6 to TRBJ1-4; TCRdb's D call of TRBD1 is untestable without DNA. Germline V gene sequence: CDR1 SGHDT, CDR2 YYEEEE. The CDR3 extends over 14 amino acids. CDR3 amino acids: CASSMGQGNEKLFF.